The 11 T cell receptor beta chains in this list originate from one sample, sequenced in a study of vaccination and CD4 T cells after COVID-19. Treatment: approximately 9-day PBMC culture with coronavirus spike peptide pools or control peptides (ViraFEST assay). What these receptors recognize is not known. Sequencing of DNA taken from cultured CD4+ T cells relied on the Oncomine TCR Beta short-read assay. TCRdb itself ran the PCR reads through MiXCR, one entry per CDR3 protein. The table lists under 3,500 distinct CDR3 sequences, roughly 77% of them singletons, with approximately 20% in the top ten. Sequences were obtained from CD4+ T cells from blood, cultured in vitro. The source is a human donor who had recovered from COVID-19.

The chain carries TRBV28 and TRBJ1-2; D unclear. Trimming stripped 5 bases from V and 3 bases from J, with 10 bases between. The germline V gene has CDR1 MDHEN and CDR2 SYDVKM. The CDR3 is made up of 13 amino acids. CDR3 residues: CASSADAYYGYTF. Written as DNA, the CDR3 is TGTGCCAGCAGTGCGGACGCCTACTATGGCTACACCTTC.

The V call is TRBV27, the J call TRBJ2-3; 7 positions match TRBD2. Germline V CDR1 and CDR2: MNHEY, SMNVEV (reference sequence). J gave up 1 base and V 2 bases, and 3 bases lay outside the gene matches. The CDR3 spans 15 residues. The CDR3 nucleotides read TGTGCCAGCAGTTTAGCTCGGGGGGGCACAGATACGCAGTATTTT. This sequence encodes CASSLARGGTDTQYF.

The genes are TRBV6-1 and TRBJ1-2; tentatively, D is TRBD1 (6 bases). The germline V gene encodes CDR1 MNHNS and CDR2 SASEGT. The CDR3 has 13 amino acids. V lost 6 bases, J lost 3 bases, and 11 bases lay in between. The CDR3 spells CASSPGGYYGYTF. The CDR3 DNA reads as TGTGCCAGCAGCCCCGGGGGCTACTATGGCTACACCTTC.

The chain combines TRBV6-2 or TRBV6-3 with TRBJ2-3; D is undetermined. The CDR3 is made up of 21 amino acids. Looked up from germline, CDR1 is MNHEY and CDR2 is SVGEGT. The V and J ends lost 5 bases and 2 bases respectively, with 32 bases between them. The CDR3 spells CASSTVLPLDVGSSNTDTQYF. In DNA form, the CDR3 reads TGTGCCAGCAGTACGGTTCTCCCCCTCGATGTGGGTTCGTCAAACACAGATACGCAGTATTTT.

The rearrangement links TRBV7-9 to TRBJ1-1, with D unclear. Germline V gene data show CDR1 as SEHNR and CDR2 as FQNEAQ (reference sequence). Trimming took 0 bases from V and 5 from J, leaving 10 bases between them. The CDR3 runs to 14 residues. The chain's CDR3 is CASSLALEWTEAFF. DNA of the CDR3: TGTGCCAGCAGCTTAGCGCTAGAGTGGACTGAAGCTTTCTTT.

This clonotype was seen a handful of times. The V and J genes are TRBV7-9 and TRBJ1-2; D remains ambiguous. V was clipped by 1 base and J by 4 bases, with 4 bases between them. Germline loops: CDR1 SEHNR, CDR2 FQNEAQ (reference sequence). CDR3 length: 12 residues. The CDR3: CASSLVTYGYTF. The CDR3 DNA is TGTGCCAGCAGCTTAGTTACCTATGGCTACACCTTC.

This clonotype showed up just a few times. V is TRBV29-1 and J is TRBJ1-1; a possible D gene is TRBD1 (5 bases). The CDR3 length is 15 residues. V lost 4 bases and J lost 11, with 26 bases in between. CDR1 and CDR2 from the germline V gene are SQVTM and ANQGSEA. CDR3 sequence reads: CSVGRMGPTEKRAFF. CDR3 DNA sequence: TGCAGCGTTGGTCGTATGGGACCGACCGAAAAGAGGGCTTTCTTT.

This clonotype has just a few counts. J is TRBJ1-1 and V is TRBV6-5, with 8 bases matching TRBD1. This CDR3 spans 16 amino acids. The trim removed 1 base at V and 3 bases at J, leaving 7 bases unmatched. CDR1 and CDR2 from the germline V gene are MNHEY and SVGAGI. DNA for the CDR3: TGTGCCAGCAGTTACTGGTCAGGGGGCGAGGACACTGAAGCTTTCTTT. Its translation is CASSYWSGGEDTEAFF.

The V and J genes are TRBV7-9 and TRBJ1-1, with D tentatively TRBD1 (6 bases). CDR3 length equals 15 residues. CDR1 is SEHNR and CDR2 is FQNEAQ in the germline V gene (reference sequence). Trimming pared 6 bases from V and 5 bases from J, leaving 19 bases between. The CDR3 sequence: CASRLPQGRQTEAFF. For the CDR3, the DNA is TGTGCCAGCAGGCTGCCACAGGGAAGACAAACTGAAGCTTTCTTT.

Here the CDR3 reads CASRRTGASPNIQYF. DNA for the CDR3: TGTGCCAGCAGACGCACAGGGGCCTCCCCAAACATTCAGTACTTC. The chain links TRBV11-1 to TRBJ2-4; 7 bases are a match to TRBD1. The CDR3 runs 15 residues. Germline CDR1 is SGHAT and CDR2 is FQDESV (reference sequence). The V segment lost 6 bases and the J segment 6 bases; nucleotides outside the gene matches: 11. The full variable domain, in which reference TRBV11-1 and TRBJ2-4 provide the parts outside the CDR3, is EAEVAQSPRYKITEKSQAVAFWCDPISGHATLYWYRQILGQGPELLVQFQDESVVDDSQLPKDRFSAERLKGVDSTLKIQPAELGDSAMYLCASRRTGASPNIQYFGAGTRLSVL.

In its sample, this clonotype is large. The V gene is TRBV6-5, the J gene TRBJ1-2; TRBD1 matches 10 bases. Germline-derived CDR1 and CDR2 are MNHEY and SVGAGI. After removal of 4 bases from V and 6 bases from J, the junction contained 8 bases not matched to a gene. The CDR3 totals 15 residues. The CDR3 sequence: CASSSRQGALDGYTF. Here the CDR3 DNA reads TGTGCCAGCAGTTCTAGACAGGGGGCTCTCGATGGCTACACCTTC.